Following are 12 T cell receptor beta chains from one sample sequenced in a study of cytomegalovirus exposure and HLA in healthy donors. The PCR made use of 60 Vbeta and 13 Jbeta primers. Assay: immunoSEQ multiplex PCR; the TCRdb copy retains only in-frame clones and omits some. The table has some 170,000 clones, roughly 80% seen once. Sequenced sample: PBMCs. All receptors come from a woman aged 30 to 39 in good health and CMV-seropositive.

The chain carries TRBV11-2 and TRBJ2-5; no reliable D call. Germline V gives CDR1 SGHAT, CDR2 FQNNGV. Between the trimmed V and J ends, which lost 5 bases and 7 bases, there was a span of 20 bases. CDR3 size: 15 residues. CDR3 loop: CASSPRWAAFGTQYF. As DNA, the CDR3 is TGTGCCAGCAGCCCCAGGTGGGCTGCCTTCGGGACCCAGTACTTC.

V is TRBV5-8 and J is TRBJ1-5, with 9 bases fitting TRBD1. The V gene's germline CDR1 is SGHTS and CDR2 YDEGEE. The CDR3 length is 20 residues. The V and J ends lost 5 bases and 0 bases, in that order; junction bases with no gene match: 18. The CDR3 reads CASRLNTGGGGSYSNQPQHF. The CDR3 coding sequence is TGTGCCAGCAGACTGAATACAGGGGGCGGAGGGTCTTATAGCAATCAGCCCCAGCATTTT.

The rearrangement links TRBV18 to TRBJ1-4, with TRBD1 as a possible D gene (6 bases). The CDR3 totals 15 residues. Germline V gene sequence: CDR1 KGHSH, CDR2 LQKENI. With 2 bases removed from V and 3 bases from J, the gap between germline ends came to 10 bases. In nucleotides, the CDR3 is TGTGCCAGCTCACCAGAGGGACAAGCTAATGAAAAACTGTTTTTT. Protein sequence: CASSPEGQANEKLFF. Variable domain in full (rest from reference TRBV18 and TRBJ1-4): NAGVMQNPRHLVRRRGQEARLRCSPMKGHSHVYWYRQLPEEGLKFMVYLQKENIIDESGMPKERFSAEFPKEGPSILRIQQVVRGDSAAYFCASSPEGQANEKLFFGSGTQLSVL.

This chain uses TRBV4-3 with TRBJ2-5; 8 bases are a match to TRBD2. The germline gives CDR1 LGHNA, CDR2 YSLEER. The CDR3 has 14 residues. The V gene end was trimmed by 4 bases and the J gene end by 0 bases; junction bases not matched to a gene: 1. This CDR3 reads CASSLSGNQETQYF. The DNA for the CDR3 is TGCGCCAGCAGCCTTAGCGGGAACCAAGAGACCCAGTACTTC.

The sample holds a few counts of this clone. This chain uses TRBV27 with TRBJ1-1; 10 bases agree with TRBD1. Germline assignment: CDR1 MNHEY and CDR2 SMNVEV (reference sequence). This CDR3 has 17 residues. J was trimmed by 0 bases and V by 6 bases; bases with no gene match: 10. The CDR3 region has the DNA TGTGCCAGCAGCCCTCCAGACAGGGGGCGCTTGAACACTGAAGCTTTCTTT. The encoded protein is CASSPPDRGRLNTEAFF.

The J gene is TRBJ1-1, the V gene TRBV9, with 8 bases that match TRBD1. The CDR3 sequence is 15 residues long. V was pared by 3 bases and J by 0 bases, with 4 bases of the junction left unmatched. From germline, CDR1 is SGDLS and CDR2 YYNGEE. This chain's CDR3 is CASSAWDRLNTEAFF. The CDR3 DNA is TGTGCCAGCAGCGCTTGGGACAGGCTGAACACTGAAGCTTTCTTT.

The chain uses TRBV11-2 and TRBJ2-2; D is uncertain. V was shortened by 4 bases and J by 4 bases, with 4 bases between the two germline ends. The germline V gene has CDR1 SGHAT and CDR2 FQNNGV. The CDR3 is made up of 12 amino acids. The CDR3 protein is CASSYGTGELFF. The CDR3 nucleotides are TGTGCCAGCAGCTACGGCACCGGGGAGCTGTTTTTT.

The gene calls are TRBV6-1 and TRBJ1-5; 7 bases are shared with TRBD1. CDR3 size: 13 residues. Germline values: CDR1 MNHNS, CDR2 SASEGT. The ends lost 7 bases at V and 9 bases at J; junction bases unmatched: 9. The CDR3 DNA sequence: TGTGCCAGCAACCGACAGGGAAGGGTGCCCCAGCATTTT. Protein product: CASNRQGRVPQHF.

The chain joins TRBV30 to TRBJ2-7; 8 nucleotides agree with TRBD1. CDR3 size: 13 residues. CDR1 is GTSNPN, CDR2 SVGIG, per germline (reference sequence). The junction had 1 base not matched to a gene; V was cut back by 0 bases and J by 3 bases. The CDR3 spells CAWSVQGDYEQYF. CDR3 bases: TGTGCCTGGAGTGTACAGGGGGACTACGAGCAGTACTTC. The entire variable domain, with the rest obtained from reference TRBV30 and TRBJ2-7, is as follows: SQTIHQWPATLVQPVGSPLSLECTVEGTSNPNLYWYRQAAGRGLQLLFYSVGIGQISSEVPQNLSASRPQDRQFILSSKKLLLSDSGFYLCAWSVQGDYEQYFGPGTRLTVT.

The chain carries TRBV6-6 and TRBJ2-1, with D perhaps matching TRBD2 (6 bases). The V gene lost 7 bases and the J gene lost 0 bases, with 13 bases spanning the gap. Germline assignment: CDR1 MNHNY and CDR2 SVGAGI (reference sequence). The CDR3 spans 15 residues. Here the CDR3 DNA reads TGTGCCAGCATGGGCGGGATGAGCTCCTACAATGAGCAGTTCTTC. This translates into CASMGGMSSYNEQFF.

The chain employs TRBV2 and TRBJ1-4; D is unresolved. Between the trimmed V and J ends, which lost 3 bases and 3 bases, there was a span of 11 bases. The CDR3 consists of 15 residues. Germline V gives CDR1 SNHLY, CDR2 FYNNEI. For the CDR3, the DNA is TGTGCCAGCAGTGACCGACACACGGCTAATGAAAAACTGTTTTTT. This translates into CASSDRHTANEKLFF.

V gene TRBV6-6 combines with J gene TRBJ2-3; no firm D call. The V end was cut by 8 bases, the J end by 2 bases, with 8 bases between. Germline V CDR1 and CDR2: MNHNY, SVGAGI (reference sequence). The length of the CDR3 is 12 residues. CDR3 loop: CASGLVTDTQYF. CDR3 DNA sequence: TGTGCCAGCGGGCTTGTCACAGATACGCAGTATTTT.